Following are 22 T cell receptor beta chains from one sample sequenced in a study of blood T cell repertoires in COVID-19 (dated by TCRdb to the early 2020s). The receptor library was made with the immunoSEQ multiplex PCR assay. This is the immuneACCESS table as TCRdb keeps it, with only in-frame sequences that have V and J called. A part of the clones is gone; compared with another copy, unresolved V genes explain less than half, and the rest is unexplained. The table for this sample lists about 200,000 clones; less than 90% of them were counted only once. Over 2% of the sample is in the top ten clones. Sequencing was carried out using peripheral blood. The receptors originated from a woman in her 50s with acute or convalescent COVID-19.

V is TRBV6-2 or TRBV6-3 and J is TRBJ1-5; D unresolved. The CDR3 has 15 amino acids. V was shortened by 2 bases and J by 4 bases, with 12 bases between the two germline ends. Germline V gives CDR1 MNHEY, CDR2 SVGEGT. For the CDR3, the DNA is TGTGCCAGCAGTTACCCCCCCTGGAGAAATCAGCCCCAGCATTTT. Translated: CASSYPPWRNQPQHF.

As regards this clone: Other DNA sequences of this sample code for an identical CDR3. The V and J genes are TRBV14 and TRBJ1-2; possibly TRBD1 for D (5 bases). The germline V and J ends were trimmed by 1 base and 4 bases, with 7 bases remaining between them. This CDR3 spans 13 amino acids. Germline assignment: CDR1 SGHDN and CDR2 FVKESK. Here the CDR3 DNA reads TGTGCCAGCAGCCAAGCAGGGATCTATGGCTACACCTTC. As protein: CASSQAGIYGYTF.

This chain connects TRBV5-1 to TRBJ1-2, with D unclear. The CDR3 runs to 14 residues. Between the trimmed V and J ends, which lost 0 bases and 4 bases, there was a span of 10 bases. Germline assignment: CDR1 SGHRS and CDR2 YFSETQ. DNA of the CDR3: TGCGCCAGCAGCTTGGCAAATCCTAGCTATGGCTACACCTTC. Translated, it gives CASSLANPSYGYTF.

The chain is built from TRBV19 and TRBJ2-3; 10 nucleotides align to TRBD2. The CDR3 has 14 amino acids. Germline assignment: CDR1 LNHDA and CDR2 SQIVND (reference sequence). J gave up 6 bases and V 9 bases, and 9 bases lay outside the gene matches. The CDR3 is CASALAGNTDTQYF. In nucleotides, the CDR3 is TGTGCCAGCGCACTAGCGGGGAACACGGATACGCAGTATTTT.

The chain is built from TRBV6-5 and TRBJ2-2; the D is unclear. V was shortened by 4 bases and J by 3 bases, with 3 bases between the two germline ends. Per the germline V gene, CDR1 is MNHEY and CDR2 is SVGAGI. The CDR3 contains 12 residues. The CDR3 loop reads CASSSDTGELFF. The CDR3 DNA is TGTGCCAGCAGTTCAGACACCGGGGAGCTGTTTTTT.

The rearrangement links TRBV9 to TRBJ1-6; TRBD1 matches 9 bases. V lost 0 bases and J lost 10; bases outside the gene matches: 5. CDR3 length: 15 amino acids. CDR1 is SGDLS and CDR2 is YYNGEE in the germline V gene. This CDR3 is CASSVGQGDRSPLHF. The CDR3 coding sequence is TGTGCCAGCAGCGTAGGACAGGGGGACCGCTCACCCCTCCACTTT.

The CDR3 protein is CASNRLADGGTQYF. The CDR3 region has the DNA TGTGCCAGCAACAGACTAGCGGATGGGGGTACGCAGTATTTT. The chain employs TRBV6-5 and TRBJ2-3, with TRBD2 identical over 9 bases. Germline CDR1 reads MNHEY; CDR2 reads SVGAGI. This CDR3 has 14 amino acids. V shed 7 bases and J 8 bases; nucleotides not matched to a gene: 10.

V is TRBV7-2 and J is TRBJ1-1; weak D call: TRBD1 (6 bases). The CDR3 length is 14 residues. The ends were cut back, 4 bases at V and 6 bases at J, with 15 bases in the middle. CDR1 SGHTA and CDR2 FQGNSA come from the germline V gene. The DNA of the CDR3 is TGTGCCAGCAGCTGGTTGGGGGGGGCGGCTGAAGCTTTCTTT. The encoded protein is CASSWLGGAAEAFF.

V and J are TRBV2 and TRBJ2-1; possibly TRBD1 for D (6 bases). This CDR3 contains 13 residues. The V gene's germline CDR1 is SNHLY and CDR2 FYNNEI. The V and J ends lost 8 bases and 5 bases respectively, with 13 bases between them. CDR3 nucleotides: TGTGCCAGCGGCAGGGGTGCCCACAATGAGCAGTTCTTC. Amino acid sequence: CASGRGAHNEQFF.

CDR3 nucleotide sequence: TGTGCCTTAAACACAGGCGCCTATAATTCACCCCTCCACTTT. It yields the protein CALNTGAYNSPLHF. The V call is TRBV30, the J call TRBJ1-6, with D possibly TRBD1 on 5 matching bases. The CDR3 contains 14 residues. Germline CDR1 reads GTSNPN; CDR2 reads SVGIG (reference sequence). Trimming cost V 7 bases and J 2 bases, with 12 bases left between them.

The genes are TRBV5-1 and TRBJ2-5; TRBD2 agrees at 7 bases. This CDR3 is built from 15 residues. V was clipped by 4 bases and J by 0 bases; unmatched bases: 6. Per the germline V gene, CDR1 is SGHRS and CDR2 is YFSETQ. The CDR3 here is CASSLTTSDQETQYF. CDR3 DNA sequence: TGCGCCAGCAGCCTCACAACTAGCGACCAAGAGACCCAGTACTTC. The entire variable domain, with the rest obtained from reference TRBV5-1 and TRBJ2-5, is as follows: KAGVTQTPRYLIKTRGQQVTLSCSPISGHRSVSWYQQTPGQGLQFLFEYFSETQRNKGNFPGRFSGRQFSNSRSEMNVSTLELGDSALYLCASSLTTSDQETQYFGPGTRLLVL.

The rearrangement joins TRBV13 to TRBJ2-3, with 9 bases fitting TRBD1. Germline loops: CDR1 PRHDT, CDR2 FYEKMQ (reference sequence). The CDR3 spans 16 residues. The V and J ends lost 5 bases and 3 bases, in that order; junction bases with no gene match: 9. The CDR3 DNA sequence: TGTGCCAGCAGCGACCGGGACAGGGACATGACAGATACGCAGTATTTT. Protein: CASSDRDRDMTDTQYF.

This clone was counted once. The chain uses TRBV6-6 and TRBJ1-2; no firm D call. The CDR3 has 12 amino acids. Between the trimmed V and J ends, which lost 8 bases and 4 bases, there was a span of 11 bases. Germline loops: CDR1 MNHNY, CDR2 SVGAGI (reference sequence). As DNA, the CDR3 is TGTGCCAGCCGAGGCCCCCTCTATGGCTACACCTTC. It specifies CASRGPLYGYTF.

V is TRBV29-1 and J is TRBJ2-3; 9 bases agree with TRBD1. The ends lost 8 bases at V and 4 bases at J; junction bases unmatched: 13. This CDR3 has 15 residues. Germline V lookup: CDR1 SQVTM, CDR2 ANQGSEA. CDR3 sequence (DNA): TGCAGCACCAAATCCGGGACAGGGTTCCCAGATACGCAGTATTTT. This translates into CSTKSGTGFPDTQYF.

The chain has TRBV6-1 and TRBJ1-2, with D perhaps TRBD1 (5 bases). CDR1 and CDR2 from the germline V gene are MNHNS and SASEGT. Trimming took 1 base from V and 9 from J, leaving 12 bases between them. The CDR3 length is 13 residues. The CDR3 reads CASSEGQGMSYTF. CDR3 nucleotide sequence: TGTGCCAGCAGTGAAGGTCAGGGCATGAGCTACACCTTC.

The chain uses TRBV29-1 and TRBJ1-2; D may be TRBD1 (5 bases). V shed 7 bases and J shed 4 bases, with 10 bases lying between them. Per germline, CDR1 SQVTM and CDR2 ANQGSEA. The CDR3 runs 11 residues. The CDR3 nucleotides read TGCAGCGCCGGAGGGGCCTATGGCTACACCTTC. Its translation is CSAGGAYGYTF.

The chain recombines TRBV27 with TRBJ1-1; D call uncertain. This CDR3 has 13 residues. Germline CDR1 reads MNHEY; CDR2 reads SMNVEV (reference sequence). The germline V and J ends were trimmed by 3 bases and 2 bases, with 7 bases remaining between them. For the CDR3, the DNA is TGTGCCAGCAGTTTCCGGGTTAACACTGAAGCTTTCTTT. It specifies CASSFRVNTEAFF.

J is TRBJ2-3 and V is TRBV2; 7 nucleotides line up with TRBD2. Germline CDR1 is SNHLY and CDR2 is FYNNEI. This CDR3 region has 16 residues. The V segment lost 6 bases and the J segment 2 bases; nucleotides outside the gene matches: 11. CDR3 loop: CASSYGGGTSTDTQYF. The CDR3 nucleotides read TGTGCCAGCAGCTACGGGGGAGGGACGTCCACAGATACGCAGTATTTT.

J is TRBJ2-2 and V is TRBV10-1; D is unresolved. The germline V gene encodes CDR1 WNHNN and CDR2 SYGVQD (reference sequence). V lost 5 bases and J lost 2, with 3 bases in between. This CDR3 has 12 amino acids. As DNA, the CDR3 is TGCGCCAGCAGTCGTAACACCGGGGAGCTGTTTTTT. Residues: CASSRNTGELFF.

The chain couples TRBV19 to TRBJ2-7; tentative D call: TRBD1 (5 bases). Trimming left V 3 bases short and J 4 bases short, with 13 bases between. CDR3 length: 14 amino acids. The V gene's germline CDR1 is LNHDA and CDR2 SQIVND (reference sequence). In DNA, the CDR3 is TGTGCCAGTAGTATTATCGCACAGGAATACGAGCAGTACTTC. Translation: CASSIIAQEYEQYF.

The rearrangement uses TRBV7-2 and TRBJ2-7; a possible D gene is TRBD2 (5 bases). Looked up from germline, CDR1 is SGHTA and CDR2 is FQGNSA. This CDR3 spans 11 amino acids. V lost 4 bases, J lost 5 bases, and 6 bases lay in between. In nucleotides, the CDR3 is TGTGCCAGCAGCTACGGGGACGAGCAGTACTTC. It yields the protein CASSYGDEQYF. Filled out from reference TRBV7-2 and TRBJ2-7, the complete variable domain reads GAGVSQSPSNKVTEKGKDVELRCDPISGHTALYWYRQSLGQGLEFLIYFQGNSAPDKSGLPSDRFSAERTGGSVSTLTIQRTQQEDSAVYLCASSYGDEQYFGPGTRLTVT.

This chain uses TRBV12-1 with TRBJ2-6; the DNA was not used to check the table's D call, TRBD1. TRBV12-1 is recorded as a pseudogene. The CDR3 is 17 residues long. The DNA of the CDR3 is TGTGCCAGCAGTCCCCGGCAGGGAACTTCTGGGGCCAACGTCCTGACTTTC. Translating it yields CASSPRQGTSGANVLTF.